This is a list of T cell receptor beta chains from one sample in a study of blood T cell repertoires in COVID-19. Clones were sequenced by immunoSEQ multiplex PCR, and TCRdb holds only the in-frame ones, with some missing. The sample carries 35,000 to 50,000 clones, roughly nine tenths recorded once. Sequencing was performed on peripheral blood. These TCRs come from a man between 65 and 85 years old with active COVID-19. CDR3s include the opening cysteine and the closing phenylalanine or tryptophan. A D gene is named only where the DNA matches it firmly. Rows may omit the clone size; those that give it use once, few, many or a size class.

clone_size | cdr3_length | j_call | d_call | v_call | cdr3_aa | cdr3_nt
once | 15 | TRBJ1-1 | TRBD1 | TRBV7-9 | CASSPQGVGNTEAFF | TGTGCCAGCAGCCCACAGGGGGTCGGGAACACTGAAGCTTTCTTT
NA | 14 | TRBJ2-3 | TRBD1 | TRBV6-1 | CASSDRDRADTQYF | TGTGCCAGCAGTGATCGAGACAGGGCCGATACGCAGTATTTT
NA | 14 | TRBJ2-7 | TRBD2 | TRBV19 | CASSITGGAYEQYF | TGTGCCAGTAGTATAACGGGGGGGGCCTACGAGCAGTACTTC
NA | 15 | TRBJ2-1 | TRBD2 | TRBV4-1 | CASSQVLAGWNEQFF | TGCGCCAGCAGCCAAGTGCTAGCGGGGTGGAATGAGCAGTTCTTC
NA | 14 | TRBJ2-5 | NA | TRBV4-2 | CASSQDSGEETQYF | TGTGCCAGCAGCCAAGATTCGGGAGAAGAGACCCAGTACTTC
NA | 14 | TRBJ2-7 | NA | TRBV5-5 | CASSIGETFYEQYF | TGTGCCAGCAGCATCGGGGAAACATTCTACGAGCAGTACTTC
NA | 14 | TRBJ2-3 | NA | TRBV29-1 | CSVEVGGAADTQYF | TGCAGCGTTGAGGTGGGGGGAGCGGCAGATACGCAGTATTTT
once | 12 | TRBJ2-1 | NA | TRBV6-6 | CASSYYGNEQFF | TGTGCCAGCAGTTACTACGGCAATGAGCAGTTCTTC
once | 16 | TRBJ2-5 | TRBD2 | TRBV7-8 | CASSLGLAGGQETQYF | TGTGCCAGCAGCCTGGGACTAGCGGGGGGTCAAGAGACCCAGTACTTC
NA | 14 | TRBJ1-5 | TRBD1 | TRBV19 | CASSTGQLNQPQHF | TGTGCCAGTTCGACAGGGCAATTAAACCAGCCCCAGCATTTT
once | 14 | TRBJ1-2 | NA | TRBV3-1/TRBV3-2 | CASSQDQTNYGYTF | TGTGCCAGCAGCCAAGATCAGACTAACTATGGCTACACCTTC
NA | 15 | TRBJ1-1 | NA | TRBV6-5 | CASSYSRALNTEAFF | TGTGCCAGCAGTTACTCCAGGGCCCTGAACACTGAAGCTTTCTTT
NA | 17 | TRBJ2-7 | TRBD2 | TRBV20-1 | CSASSTGDSGVPYEQYF | TGCAGTGCTAGTTCCACGGGTGATAGCGGGGTTCCGTACGAGCAGTACTTC
NA | 16 | TRBJ1-5 | TRBD1 | TRBV19 | CASSPPYRGRVQPQHF | TGTGCCAGTAGTCCCCCCTACAGGGGGCGAGTTCAGCCCCAGCATTTT
NA | 15 | TRBJ2-1 | NA | TRBV7-9 | CASSLASSSGPGEFF | TGTGCCAGCAGCTTAGCGTCCTCCAGCGGTCCGGGGGAGTTCTTC
NA | 12 | TRBJ2-7 | NA | TRBV19 | CASSMRPYEQYF | TGTGCCAGTAGTATGAGGCCCTACGAGCAGTACTTC
NA | 14 | TRBJ1-2 | TRBD1 | TRBV7-2 | CASSLPQGAGGYTF | TGTGCCAGCAGCTTACCACAGGGGGCAGGAGGCTACACCTTC
NA | 13 | TRBJ1-2 | NA | TRBV2 | CASSPRGDYGYTF | TGTGCCAGCAGCCCGCGGGGGGACTATGGCTACACCTTC
NA | 14 | TRBJ2-5 | NA | TRBV7-9 | CASSLLLGQETQYF | TGTGCCAGCAGCTTACTTCTAGGCCAAGAGACCCAGTACTTC
NA | 15 | TRBJ1-1 | TRBD1 | TRBV28 | CASSPFRQGRAEAFF | TGTGCCAGCAGTCCATTTAGACAGGGGAGGGCTGAAGCTTTCTTT
NA | 14 | TRBJ1-2 | TRBD1 | TRBV7-9 | CASSRDRGNYGYTF | TGTGCCAGCAGTCGGGACAGGGGGAACTATGGCTACACCTTC
NA | 15 | TRBJ1-5 | TRBD1 | TRBV6-5 | CASSYSTGGGQPQHF | TGTGCCAGCAGTTACTCGACAGGGGGTGGTCAGCCCCAGCATTTT
once | 13 | TRBJ2-2 | NA | TRBV7-3 | CASSSYESGELFF | TGTGCCAGCAGCTCCTATGAGTCCGGGGAGCTGTTTTTT
once | 13 | TRBJ2-1 | NA | TRBV3-1/TRBV3-2 | CASSQDRYNEQFF | TGTGCCAGCAGCCAAGATCGGTACAATGAGCAGTTCTTC
few | 13 | TRBJ1-3 | NA | TRBV5-5 | CASSAGLGNTIYF | TGTGCCAGCAGCGCAGGGTTAGGAAACACCATATATTTT
NA | 15 | TRBJ2-7 | TRBD1 | TRBV7-2 | CASSLALGRGQEQYF | TGTGCCAGCAGCTTAGCATTAGGCAGGGGGCAGGAGCAGTACTTC
NA | 16 | TRBJ2-7 | NA | TRBV11-2 | CASSFRGTLPEDEQYF | TGTGCCAGCAGCTTCCGCGGGACTTTACCCGAGGACGAGCAGTACTTC
NA | 15 | TRBJ2-3 | TRBD2 | TRBV5-6 | CASSLDGTSVITQYF | TGTGCCAGCAGCTTGGATGGGACTAGCGTGATTACGCAGTATTTT
NA | 15 | TRBJ2-7 | TRBD2 | TRBV6-5 | CASRSPREGTGEQYF | TGTGCCAGCAGGTCCCCACGGGAGGGTACGGGCGAGCAGTACTTC
NA | 14 | TRBJ2-2 | NA | TRBV4-3 | CASSQVDRGGELFF | TGCGCCAGCAGCCAAGTTGATAGGGGAGGGGAGCTGTTTTTT